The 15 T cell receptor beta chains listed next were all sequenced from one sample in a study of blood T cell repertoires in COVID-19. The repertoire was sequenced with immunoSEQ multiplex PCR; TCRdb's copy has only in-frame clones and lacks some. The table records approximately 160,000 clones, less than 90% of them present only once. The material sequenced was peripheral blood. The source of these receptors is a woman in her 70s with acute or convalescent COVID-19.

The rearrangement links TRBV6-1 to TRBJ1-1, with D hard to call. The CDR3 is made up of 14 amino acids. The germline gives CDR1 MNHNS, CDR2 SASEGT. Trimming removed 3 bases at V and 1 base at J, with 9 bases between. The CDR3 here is CASSEPRGNTEAFF. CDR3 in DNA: TGTGCCAGCAGTGAGCCGCGAGGGAACACTGAAGCTTTCTTT.

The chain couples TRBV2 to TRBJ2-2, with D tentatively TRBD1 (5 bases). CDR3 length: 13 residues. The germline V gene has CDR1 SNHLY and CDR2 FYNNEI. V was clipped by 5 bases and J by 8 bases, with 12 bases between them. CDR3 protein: CASSRAPGGELFF. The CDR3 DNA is TGTGCCAGCAGTAGGGCTCCAGGGGGGGAGCTGTTTTTT.

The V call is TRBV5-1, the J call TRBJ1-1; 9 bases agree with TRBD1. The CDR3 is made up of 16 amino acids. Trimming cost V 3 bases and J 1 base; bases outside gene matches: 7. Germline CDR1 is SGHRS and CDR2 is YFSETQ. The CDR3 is CASSWGTGTKNTEAFF. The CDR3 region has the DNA TGCGCCAGCAGCTGGGGGACAGGGACTAAGAACACTGAAGCTTTCTTT.

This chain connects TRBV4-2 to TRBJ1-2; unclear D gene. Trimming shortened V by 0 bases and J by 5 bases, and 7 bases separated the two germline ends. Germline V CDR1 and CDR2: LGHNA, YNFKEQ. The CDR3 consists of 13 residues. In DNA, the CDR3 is TGTGCCAGCAGCCAAGACGGGAGGTATGGCTACACCTTC. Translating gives CASSQDGRYGYTF.

The CDR3 region has the DNA TGTGCCATACAAAGGGGGGGCGGTGGAAACACCATATATTTT. Its protein is CAIQRGGGGNTIYF. V usage is TRBV2 and J usage is TRBJ1-3; TRBD1 might be the D (6 bases). From germline, CDR1 is SNHLY and CDR2 FYNNEI. The CDR3 contains 14 residues. Deletions cut 10 bases from V and 3 bases from J, with 16 bases between.

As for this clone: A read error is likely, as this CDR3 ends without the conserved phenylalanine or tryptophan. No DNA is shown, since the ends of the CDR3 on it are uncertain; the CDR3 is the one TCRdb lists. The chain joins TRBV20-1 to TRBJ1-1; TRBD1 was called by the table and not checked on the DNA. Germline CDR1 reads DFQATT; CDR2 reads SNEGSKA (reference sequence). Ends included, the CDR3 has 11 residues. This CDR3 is CSAGQALDIWY.

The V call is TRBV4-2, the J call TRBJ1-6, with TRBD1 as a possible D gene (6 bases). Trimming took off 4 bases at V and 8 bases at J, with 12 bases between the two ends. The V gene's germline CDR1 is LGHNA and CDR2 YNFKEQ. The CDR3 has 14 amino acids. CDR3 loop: CASSPTGRDSPLHF. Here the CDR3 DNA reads TGTGCCAGCAGCCCGACAGGAAGGGATTCACCCCTCCACTTT.

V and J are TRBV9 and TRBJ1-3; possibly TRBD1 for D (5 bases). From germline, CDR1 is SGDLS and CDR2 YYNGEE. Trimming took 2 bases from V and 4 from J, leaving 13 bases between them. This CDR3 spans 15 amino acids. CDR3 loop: CASSVDPGLGNTIYF. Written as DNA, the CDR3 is TGTGCCAGCAGCGTGGACCCAGGGTTAGGAAACACCATATATTTT.

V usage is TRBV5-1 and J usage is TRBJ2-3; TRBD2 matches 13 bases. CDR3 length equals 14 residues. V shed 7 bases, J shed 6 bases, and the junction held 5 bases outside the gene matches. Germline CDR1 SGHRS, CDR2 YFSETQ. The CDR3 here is CASGTSGEVDTQYF. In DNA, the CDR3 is TGCGCCAGCGGGACTAGCGGGGAGGTCGATACGCAGTATTTT.

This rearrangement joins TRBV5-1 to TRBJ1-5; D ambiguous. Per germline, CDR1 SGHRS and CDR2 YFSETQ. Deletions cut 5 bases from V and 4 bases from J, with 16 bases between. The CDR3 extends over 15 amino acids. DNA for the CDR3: TGCGCCAGCAGGGCAGAACCGAATCTTAATCAGCCCCAGCATTTT. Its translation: CASRAEPNLNQPQHF.

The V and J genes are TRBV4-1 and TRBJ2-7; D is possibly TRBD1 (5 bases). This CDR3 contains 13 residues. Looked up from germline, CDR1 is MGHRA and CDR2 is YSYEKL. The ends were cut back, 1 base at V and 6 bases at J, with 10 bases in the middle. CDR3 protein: CASSQVRGLEQYF. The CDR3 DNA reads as TGCGCCAGCAGCCAAGTTAGGGGTCTCGAGCAGTACTTC.

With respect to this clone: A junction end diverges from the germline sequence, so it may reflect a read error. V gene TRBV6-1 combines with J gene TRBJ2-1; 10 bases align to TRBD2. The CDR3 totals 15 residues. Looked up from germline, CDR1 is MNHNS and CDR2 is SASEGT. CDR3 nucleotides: TGTGCCAGCAGCGAAGCGGGAGGGCACAACAATGAGCAGTTCTTC. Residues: CASSEAGGHNNEQFF.

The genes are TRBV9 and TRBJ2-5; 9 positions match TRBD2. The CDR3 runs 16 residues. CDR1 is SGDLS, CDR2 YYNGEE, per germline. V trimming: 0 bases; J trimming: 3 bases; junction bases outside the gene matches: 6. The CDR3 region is CASSVGISGGEETQYF. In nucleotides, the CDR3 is TGTGCCAGCAGCGTAGGAATTAGCGGGGGCGAAGAGACCCAGTACTTC. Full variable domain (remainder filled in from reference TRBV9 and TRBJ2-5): DSGVTQTPKHLITATGQRVTLRCSPRSGDLSVYWYQQSLDQGLQFLIQYYNGEERAKGNILERFSAQQFPDLHSELNLSSLELGDSALYFCASSVGISGGEETQYFGPGTRLLVL.

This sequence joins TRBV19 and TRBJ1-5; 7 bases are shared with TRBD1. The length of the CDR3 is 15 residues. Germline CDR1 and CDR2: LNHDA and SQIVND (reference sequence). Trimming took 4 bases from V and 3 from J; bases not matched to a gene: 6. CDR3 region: CASSTRGQYNQPQHF. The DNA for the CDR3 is TGTGCCAGTAGTACCAGGGGACAGTACAATCAGCCCCAGCATTTT.

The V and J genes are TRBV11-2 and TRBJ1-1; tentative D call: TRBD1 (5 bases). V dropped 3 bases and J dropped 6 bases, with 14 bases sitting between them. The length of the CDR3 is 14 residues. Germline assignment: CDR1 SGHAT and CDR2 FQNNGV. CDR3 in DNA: TGTGCCAGCAGCTTGGGAGGGGCGAGTGCTGAAGCTTTCTTT. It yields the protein CASSLGGASAEAFF.